This record looks at one TCR beta chain sequence and its context. The data originate from a study of blood T cell repertoires in COVID-19. Assay: immunoSEQ multiplex PCR; the TCRdb copy retains only in-frame clones and omits some. The sample lists about 180,000 clones, approximately 80% occurring once. Clinical histories supplied by participants themselves formed the basis of cohort assignment. J lost 2 bases, V lost 3 bases, and 7 bases had no gene match. The CDR3 is 16 amino acids. Germline V gives CDR1 LNHNV, CDR2 YYDKDF (reference sequence). This sequence was found in a man aged 60-69 years who had been exposed to COVID-19. The chain employs TRBV15 and TRBJ2-1, with 7 bases identical to TRBD2. Sequenced input: PBMCs or T cells enriched from blood (not recorded which). CDR3 protein: CATSRVGLDPYNEQFF. CDR3 nucleotide sequence: TGTGCCACCAGCAGGGTCGGACTAGATCCCTACAATGAGCAGTTCTTC.